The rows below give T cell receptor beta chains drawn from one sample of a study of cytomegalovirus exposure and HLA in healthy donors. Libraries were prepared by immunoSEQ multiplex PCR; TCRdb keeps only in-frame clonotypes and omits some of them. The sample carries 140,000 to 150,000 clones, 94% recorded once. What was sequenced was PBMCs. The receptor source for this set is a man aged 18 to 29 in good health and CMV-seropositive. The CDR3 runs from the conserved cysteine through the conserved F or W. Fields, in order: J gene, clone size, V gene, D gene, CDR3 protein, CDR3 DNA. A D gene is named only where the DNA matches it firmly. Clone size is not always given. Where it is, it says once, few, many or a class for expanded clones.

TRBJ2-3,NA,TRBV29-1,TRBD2,CSVEGGTSGTDTQYF,TGCAGCGTTGAAGGGGGGACTAGCGGCACAGATACGCAGTATTTT
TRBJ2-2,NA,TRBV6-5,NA,CASSYGESGPGELFF,TGTGCCAGCAGTTACGGGGAGAGTGGGCCCGGGGAGCTGTTTTTT
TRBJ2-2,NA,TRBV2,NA,CASRESAAGLNTGELFF,TGTGCCAGCAGGGAATCCGCGGCAGGGTTGAACACCGGGGAGCTGTTTTTT
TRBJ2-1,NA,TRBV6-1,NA,CASRAGLYNEQFF,TGTGCCAGCAGAGCGGGTCTATACAATGAGCAGTTCTTC
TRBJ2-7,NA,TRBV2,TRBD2,CASSEEPSGGEQYF,TGTGCCAGCAGTGAAGAGCCTAGCGGAGGCGAGCAGTACTTC
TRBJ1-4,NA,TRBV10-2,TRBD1,CASSGRDRGVEKLFF,TGCGCCAGCTCGGGTCGGGACAGGGGTGTTGAAAAACTGTTTTTT
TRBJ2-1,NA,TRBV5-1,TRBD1,CASSPFFGQGASSYNEQFF,TGCGCCAGCAGCCCCTTCTTTGGACAGGGTGCCAGCTCCTACAATGAGCAGTTCTTC
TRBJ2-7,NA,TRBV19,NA,CASSTSVNTYEQYF,TGTGCCAGTAGTACCTCGGTGAATACCTACGAGCAGTACTTC
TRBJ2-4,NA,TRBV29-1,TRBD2,CSVGTSGTGGKNIQYF,TGCAGCGTTGGGACTAGCGGGACCGGCGGCAAAAACATTCAGTACTTC
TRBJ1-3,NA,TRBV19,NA,CASSIDPSGSGNTIYF,TGTGCCAGTAGTATAGATCCATCAGGCTCTGGAAACACCATATATTTT
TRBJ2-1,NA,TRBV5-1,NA,CASSLMSGANEQFF,TGCGCCAGCAGCTTGATGTCAGGGGCCAATGAGCAGTTCTTC
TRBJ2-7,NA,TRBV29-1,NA,CSVVGGRGTKQYF,TGCAGCGTTGTGGGAGGACGGGGTACGAAGCAGTACTTC
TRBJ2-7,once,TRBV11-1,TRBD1,CASSSRGQGFPYEQYF,TGTGCCAGCAGCTCTCGGGGACAGGGGTTTCCCTACGAGCAGTACTTC
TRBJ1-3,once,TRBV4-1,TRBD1,CASSQDRTGSGNTIYF,TGCGCCAGCAGCCAAGACCGGACAGGCTCTGGAAACACCATATATTTT
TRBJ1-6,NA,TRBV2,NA,CASRSFRGYSPLHF,TGTGCCAGCCGATCCTTCAGGGGTTATTCACCCCTCCACTTT
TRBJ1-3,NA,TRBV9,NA,CASSVGSGGNTIYF,TGTGCCAGCAGCGTTGGGTCGGGAGGAAACACCATATATTTT
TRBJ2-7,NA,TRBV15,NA,CATSSDRWEQYF,TGTGCCACCAGCAGTGACAGGTGGGAGCAGTACTTC
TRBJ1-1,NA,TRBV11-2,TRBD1,CASSSPDRGLAEAFF,TGTGCCAGCAGCTCTCCTGACAGGGGGCTCGCTGAAGCTTTCTTT
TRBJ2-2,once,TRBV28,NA,CASSPTYTGELFF,TGTGCCAGCAGTCCAACTTACACCGGGGAGCTGTTTTTT
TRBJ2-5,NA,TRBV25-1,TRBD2,CASSVAGLRETQYF,TGTGCCAGCAGTGTAGCGGGCCTTAGGGAGACCCAGTACTTC
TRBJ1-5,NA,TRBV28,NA,CASSFYRAGQPQHF,TGTGCCAGCAGTTTTTACAGGGCCGGTCAGCCCCAGCATTTT
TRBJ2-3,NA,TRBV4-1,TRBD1,CASSLRQGSPDTQYF,TGCGCCAGCAGCCTCAGACAGGGGAGCCCAGATACGCAGTATTTT
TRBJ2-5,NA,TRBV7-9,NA,CASSLGGGKTQYF,TGTGCCAGCAGCTTGGGAGGGGGTAAGACCCAGTACTTC
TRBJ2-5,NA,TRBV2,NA,CASSEGLAQETQYF,TGTGCCAGCAGTGAGGGACTGGCCCAAGAGACCCAGTACTTC
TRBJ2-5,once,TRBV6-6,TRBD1,CASSYHRDRGETQYF,TGTGCCAGCAGTTACCACCGGGACAGGGGTGAGACCCAGTACTTC
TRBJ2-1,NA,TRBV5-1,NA,CASSGGIVIPNEQFF,TGCGCCAGCAGCGGGGGGATCGTGATCCCCAATGAGCAGTTCTTC
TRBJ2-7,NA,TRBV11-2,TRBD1,CASSPDRGLEQYF,TGTGCCAGCAGCCCGGACAGGGGGCTGGAGCAGTACTTC
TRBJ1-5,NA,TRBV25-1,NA,CASSDQGNQPQHF,TGTGCCAGCAGTGATCAGGGTAATCAGCCCCAGCATTTT
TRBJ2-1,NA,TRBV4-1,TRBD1,CATRDRGYNEQFF,TGCGCCACCCGGGACAGGGGCTACAATGAGCAGTTCTTC
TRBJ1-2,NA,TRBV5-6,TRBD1,CARRPLDRDNGYTF,TGTGCCCGCCGTCCCTTGGACAGGGACAATGGCTACACCTTC
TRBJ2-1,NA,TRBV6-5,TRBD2,CASSYRGGNNEQFF,TGTGCCAGCAGTTACCGGGGGGGTAACAATGAGCAGTTCTTC
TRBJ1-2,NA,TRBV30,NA,CAWTLGGEGYTF,TGTGCCTGGACCCTCGGGGGGGAGGGCTACACCTTC
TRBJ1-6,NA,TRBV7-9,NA,CASNRDNDSPLHF,TGTGCCAGCAACCGGGACAACGATTCACCCCTCCACTTT
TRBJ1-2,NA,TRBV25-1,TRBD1,CASSSGTGAQRGYGYTF,TGTGCCAGCAGTTCCGGGACAGGGGCCCAGCGAGGGTATGGCTACACCTTC
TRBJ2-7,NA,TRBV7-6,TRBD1,CASSSPGQGDEQYF,TGTGCCAGCAGCTCCCCGGGACAGGGTGACGAGCAGTACTTC
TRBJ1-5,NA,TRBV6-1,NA,CASRRDQPQHF,TGTGCCAGCAGAAGAGATCAGCCCCAGCATTTT
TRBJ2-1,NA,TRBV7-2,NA,CASSLPGSYNEQFF,TGTGCCAGCAGCTTACCCGGCTCCTACAATGAGCAGTTCTTC
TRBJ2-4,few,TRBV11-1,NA,CASSLQLAKNIQYF,TGTGCCAGCAGCCTACAGTTAGCCAAAAACATTCAGTACTTC
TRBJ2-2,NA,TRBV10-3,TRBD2,CASRTSGNTGELFF,TGTGCCTCCAGGACTAGCGGGAACACCGGGGAGCTGTTTTTT
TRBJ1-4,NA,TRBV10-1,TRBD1,CASRSFLDRGSEKLFF,TGCGCCAGCAGGAGCTTCTTAGACAGGGGTAGTGAAAAACTGTTTTTT
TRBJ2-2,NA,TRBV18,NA,CASSPLRQTNTGELFF,TGTGCCAGCTCCCCACTACGACAGACTAACACCGGGGAGCTGTTTTTT
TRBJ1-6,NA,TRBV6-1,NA,CASRGGTNSPLHF,TGTGCCAGCAGGGGAGGCACAAATTCACCCCTCCACTTT
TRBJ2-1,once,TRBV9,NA,CASSVDKRSYNEQFF,TGTGCCAGCAGCGTAGACAAGCGGAGCTACAATGAGCAGTTCTTC
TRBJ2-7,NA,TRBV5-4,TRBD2,CASSAASTSGRDEQYF,TGTGCCAGCAGCGCAGCCTCGACTAGCGGGAGGGACGAGCAGTACTTC
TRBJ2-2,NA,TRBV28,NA,CASSFPPQGRHENTGELFF,TGTGCCAGCAGTTTCCCCCCCCAGGGGCGACATGAAAACACCGGGGAGCTGTTTTTT
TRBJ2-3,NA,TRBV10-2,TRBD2,CASSETLAGGVTDTQYF,TGCGCCAGCAGTGAAACGCTAGCGGGAGGGGTTACAGATACGCAGTATTTT
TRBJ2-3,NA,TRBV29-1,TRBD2,CSVEARRLSSGSGDTQYF,TGCAGCGTTGAAGCCCGCCGCCTTTCTAGCGGGAGTGGCGATACGCAGTATTTT
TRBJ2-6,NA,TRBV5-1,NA,CASTKGTGANVLTF,TGCGCCAGCACGAAGGGGACTGGGGCCAACGTCCTGACTTTC
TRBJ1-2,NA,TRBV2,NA,CASSEPGYGYTF,TGTGCCAGCAGTGAGCCAGGCTATGGCTACACCTTC
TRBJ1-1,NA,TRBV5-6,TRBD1,CASSWDRGGAGNTEAFF,TGTGCCAGCAGCTGGGACAGGGGCGGAGCCGGTAACACTGAAGCTTTCTTT
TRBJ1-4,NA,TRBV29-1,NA,CSVIGASTNEKLFF,TGCAGCGTTATTGGGGCTTCAACTAATGAAAAACTGTTTTTT
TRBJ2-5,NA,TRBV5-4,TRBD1,CASSLGDRSKTQYF,TGTGCCAGCAGCTTGGGGGACAGGTCAAAGACCCAGTACTTC
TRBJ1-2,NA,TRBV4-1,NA,CASSHPPGSYGYTF,TGCGCCAGCAGCCACCCTCCGGGGAGCTATGGCTACACCTTC
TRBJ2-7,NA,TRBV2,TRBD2,CASSPSGYYEQYF,TGTGCCAGCAGTCCTAGCGGATACTACGAGCAGTACTTC
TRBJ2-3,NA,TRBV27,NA,CASSLGGLPRSDTQYF,TGTGCCAGCAGTTTAGGGGGACTGCCTCGTTCAGATACGCAGTATTTT
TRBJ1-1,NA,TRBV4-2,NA,CASSQGITGSKSEAFF,TGTGCCAGCAGCCAAGGTATAACAGGGTCCAAGAGTGAAGCTTTCTTT
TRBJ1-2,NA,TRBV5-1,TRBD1,CASSPTGQGISGYTF,TGCGCCAGCAGCCCCACGGGACAGGGAATTAGTGGCTACACCTTC
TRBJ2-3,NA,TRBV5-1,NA,CASSPDRLDTQYF,TGCGCCAGCAGCCCCGACAGGTTGGATACGCAGTATTTT
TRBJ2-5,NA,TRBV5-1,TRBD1,CASSSGQGVETQYF,TGCGCCAGCAGCTCCGGACAGGGTGTTGAGACCCAGTACTTC